What follows describes a single T cell receptor (beta chain). Its antigen remains unknown. The data originate from a study of shared clonotypes between healthy human individuals. The wider study: Three plates were used per donor for CD4 naive, three for CD4 memory, two for CD8 naive and one for CD8 memory. Regarding the study as a whole: It was only blood that was sampled, and tissue repertoires likely differ. The generation probabilities recorded for non-shared clonotypes fell below those of clonotypes shared by all four donors.

It was at deep level that the assay was run. Generated by immunoSEQ multiplex PCR, the TCRdb table keeps only in-frame clones and is missing some. Seen here are millions of clones, more than 90% observed once, and the top ten hold about 0.13%. The CDR3 length is 16 residues. The germline gives CDR1 GTSNPN, CDR2 SVGIG (reference sequence). V lost 5 bases, J lost 5 bases, and 13 bases stayed unmatched. The chain has TRBV30 and TRBJ2-5; TRBD2 aligns across 11 bases. The sample consisted of naive CD4+ T cells sorted from blood. The subset was: CD45RA+ positively selected. This TCR was recovered from a man aged 18 to 30 in good health. The CDR3 DNA follows: TGTGCCTGGTCTCAAGGGCTAGCGGGAGGTTCGGAGACCCAGTACTTC. This codes for CAWSQGLAGGSETQYF.